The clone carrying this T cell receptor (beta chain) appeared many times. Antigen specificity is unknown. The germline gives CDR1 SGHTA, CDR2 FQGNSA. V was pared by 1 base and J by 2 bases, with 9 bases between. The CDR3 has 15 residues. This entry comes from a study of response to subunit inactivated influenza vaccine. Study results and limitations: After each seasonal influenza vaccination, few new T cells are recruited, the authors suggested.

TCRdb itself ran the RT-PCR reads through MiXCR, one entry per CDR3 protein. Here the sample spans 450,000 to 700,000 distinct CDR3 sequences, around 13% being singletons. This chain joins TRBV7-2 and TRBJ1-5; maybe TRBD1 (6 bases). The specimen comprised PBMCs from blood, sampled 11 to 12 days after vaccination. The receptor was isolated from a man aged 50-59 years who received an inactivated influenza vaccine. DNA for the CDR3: TGTGCCAGCAGCTTAGGGGGGGCAGGCAATCAGCCCCAGCATTTT. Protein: CASSLGGAGNQPQHF.